The subject of this entry is one T cell receptor beta chain. TCRdb's table, derived via immunoSEQ multiplex PCR, lists solely in-frame clones and lacks some. The sample lists around 130,000 clones, over 85% occurring once. This CDR3 is 14 amino acids long. V was trimmed by 4 bases and J by 6 bases, leaving 10 bases between them. CDR1 MNHNY and CDR2 SVGAGI come from the germline V gene (reference sequence). This sample was included in a study of T cell responses to AZD1222 COVID-19 vaccine. Study at large: The study pooled second doses at about 4 or about 12 weeks.

This chain joins TRBV6-6 and TRBJ1-6, with D possibly being TRBD1 (6 bases). The receptor comes from an adult in good health. This specimen was peripheral blood, taken on day 0 of AZD1222 vaccination. CDR3 in DNA: TGTGCCAGCAGTTGGACAGAGGTTAATTCACCCCTCCACTTT. Amino acid sequence: CASSWTEVNSPLHF.